A selection of T cell receptor beta chains follows, all from one sample in a study of OX40 agonist ivuxolimab in advanced cancers. Sequencing was performed with immunoSEQ multiplex PCR; in TCRdb, only in-frame clones are kept and a portion is missing. The sample records fewer than 40,000 clones, around 80% being singletons. The starting material was CD4+ or CD8+ T cells sorted from blood, obtained in a trial of the OX40 agonist ivuxolimab. The receptors stem from an adult with an advanced solid tumor such as melanoma, head and neck, liver or kidney cancer. Both conserved end residues are trimmed from each CDR3. The D gene is left open where the match is weak.

j_call: TRBJ2-3; v_call: TRBV28; d_call: .; cdr3_aa: ASTISSTDTQY
j_call: TRBJ1-2; v_call: TRBV6-5; d_call: TRBD1; cdr3_aa: ASSPDRPDYGYT
j_call: TRBJ2-7; v_call: TRBV11-1; d_call: .; cdr3_aa: ASSFRQGSEQY
j_call: TRBJ2-2; v_call: TRBV11-2; d_call: TRBD1; cdr3_aa: ASSHPVRQGSGELF
j_call: TRBJ2-7; v_call: TRBV5-1; d_call: .; cdr3_aa: ASSTRQDPTGEQY
j_call: TRBJ2-7; v_call: TRBV27; d_call: .; cdr3_aa: ASSFWGREQY
j_call: TRBJ2-5; v_call: TRBV5-1; d_call: .; cdr3_aa: ASSLWGGAPQETQY
j_call: TRBJ1-4; v_call: TRBV30; d_call: .; cdr3_aa: ASTRGLSEKLF
j_call: TRBJ1-2; v_call: TRBV5-1; d_call: .; cdr3_aa: ASSLEDDPWSYT
j_call: TRBJ2-7; v_call: TRBV6-5; d_call: TRBD2; cdr3_aa: ASSYSGLAGNYEQY
j_call: TRBJ2-3; v_call: TRBV7-9; d_call: TRBD2; cdr3_aa: ASSPWGGSADTQY
j_call: TRBJ2-4; v_call: TRBV27; d_call: TRBD1; cdr3_aa: ASSPGTGKGKNIQY
j_call: TRBJ2-7; v_call: TRBV28; d_call: TRBD2; cdr3_aa: ASSLIAGKGEQY
j_call: TRBJ2-7; v_call: TRBV28; d_call: TRBD1; cdr3_aa: ASSLWAGGGYEQY
j_call: TRBJ1-1; v_call: TRBV30; d_call: .; cdr3_aa: AWRLGARNTEAF
j_call: TRBJ2-1; v_call: TRBV20-1; d_call: .; cdr3_aa: SASTGTYQF
j_call: TRBJ2-7; v_call: TRBV7-8; d_call: .; cdr3_aa: ASSVQGGNEQY
j_call: TRBJ1-1; v_call: TRBV5-5; d_call: .; cdr3_aa: ASRPGGGTEAF
j_call: TRBJ2-1; v_call: TRBV7-8; d_call: .; cdr3_aa: ASSFGLRREQF
j_call: TRBJ2-7; v_call: TRBV4-1; d_call: TRBD2; cdr3_aa: ASSQGGGLAYEQY
j_call: TRBJ1-2; v_call: TRBV4-3; d_call: .; cdr3_aa: ASSQDWASGYT
j_call: TRBJ2-7; v_call: TRBV12-2; d_call: .; cdr3_aa: ASRLAPPGGPLTYEQY
j_call: TRBJ2-5; v_call: TRBV11-2; d_call: TRBD1; cdr3_aa: ASSFNSQGVQY
j_call: TRBJ1-2; v_call: TRBV11-2; d_call: TRBD1; cdr3_aa: ASSLGSTGGSNGYT
j_call: TRBJ1-1; v_call: TRBV27; d_call: .; cdr3_aa: ASSLSPVNTEAF
j_call: TRBJ2-1; v_call: TRBV18; d_call: .; cdr3_aa: ASSPMEGHEQF
j_call: TRBJ2-5; v_call: TRBV11-3; d_call: TRBD2; cdr3_aa: ASSLAGGETQY
j_call: TRBJ1-4; v_call: TRBV6-6; d_call: TRBD1; cdr3_aa: ASRQTGEGEKLF
j_call: TRBJ2-1; v_call: TRBV18; d_call: TRBD2; cdr3_aa: ASSPPIAGSSYNEQF
j_call: TRBJ2-5; v_call: TRBV19; d_call: .; cdr3_aa: AYGRGPETQY
j_call: TRBJ1-2; v_call: TRBV11-2; d_call: .; cdr3_aa: ASTSLGEGYT
j_call: TRBJ1-1; v_call: TRBV28; d_call: .; cdr3_aa: ASSPPTVLLGAEAF
j_call: TRBJ2-7; v_call: TRBV7-8; d_call: .; cdr3_aa: ASSLAHQTTEQY